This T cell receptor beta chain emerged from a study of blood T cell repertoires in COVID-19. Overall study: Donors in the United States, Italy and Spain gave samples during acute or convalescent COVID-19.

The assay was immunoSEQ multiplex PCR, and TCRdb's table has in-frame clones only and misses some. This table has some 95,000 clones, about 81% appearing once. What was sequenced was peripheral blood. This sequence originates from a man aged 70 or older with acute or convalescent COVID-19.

CDR3 coding DNA: TGCGCCAGCAGCCAAGATTCCCGGGTTTCACCCCTCCACTTT. It encodes CASSQDSRVSPLHF. The genes are TRBV4-3 and TRBJ1-6; D is undetermined. The CDR3 runs 14 residues. The V and J ends lost 0 bases and 9 bases respectively, with 9 bases between them. Germline assignment: CDR1 LGHNA and CDR2 YSLEER.